A single TCR beta chain is shown here with its context. As originally analysed: Scientists estimated how many nucleated cells there were by amplifying reference gene primers. Produced via immunoSEQ multiplex PCR; TCRdb's table is partial and in-frame only. V and J calls and clone size are given by that table; D and trimming were obtained from the DNA. The data contain under 130,000 clones, roughly 81% of them singletons. CDR3 size: 14 residues. Per germline, CDR1 LNHDA and CDR2 SQIVND (reference sequence). J was trimmed by 7 bases and V by 7 bases; bases with no gene match: 10. This sample was taken from a study of blood T cell repertoires in COVID-19. Background on the study: Some COVID-19 samples were acute and others convalescent; all came from the United States, Italy and Spain. Sources were T cells, B-cell-depleted T cells, or PBMCs; the material itself was cDNA or gDNA.

The specimen was peripheral blood. The sequence was obtained from a woman between 70 and 85 years old with acute or convalescent COVID-19. The chain couples TRBV19 to TRBJ2-5; 9 bases line up with TRBD1. CDR3 nucleotides: TGTGCCAGTAACGAACAGGGGGCGCAGGGGACCCAGTACTTC. Amino acids: CASNEQGAQGTQYF.